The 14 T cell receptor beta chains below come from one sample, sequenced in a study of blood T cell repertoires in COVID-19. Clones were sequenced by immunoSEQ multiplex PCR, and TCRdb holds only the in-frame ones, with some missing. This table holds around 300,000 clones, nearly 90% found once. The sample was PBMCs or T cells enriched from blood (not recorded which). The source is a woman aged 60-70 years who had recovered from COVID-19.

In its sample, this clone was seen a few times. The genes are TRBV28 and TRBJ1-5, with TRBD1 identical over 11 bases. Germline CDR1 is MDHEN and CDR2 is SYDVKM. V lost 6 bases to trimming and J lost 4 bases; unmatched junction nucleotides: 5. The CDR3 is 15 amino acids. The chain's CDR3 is CASRWGQGGNQPQHF. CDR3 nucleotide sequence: TGTGCCAGCAGGTGGGGACAGGGGGGGAATCAGCCCCAGCATTTT. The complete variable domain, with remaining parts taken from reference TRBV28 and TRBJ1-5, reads DVKVTQSSRYLVKRTGEKVFLECVQDMDHENMFWYRQDPGLGLRLIYFSYDVKMKEKGDIPEGYSVSREKKERFSLILESASTNQTSMYLCASRWGQGGNQPQHFGDGTRLSIL.

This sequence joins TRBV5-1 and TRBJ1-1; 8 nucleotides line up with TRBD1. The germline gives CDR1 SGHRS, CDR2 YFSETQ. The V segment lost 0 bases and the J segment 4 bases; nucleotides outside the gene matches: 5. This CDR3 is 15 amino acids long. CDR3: CASSLAQGAGTEAFF. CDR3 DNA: TGCGCCAGCAGCTTGGCGCAGGGGGCCGGCACTGAAGCTTTCTTT.

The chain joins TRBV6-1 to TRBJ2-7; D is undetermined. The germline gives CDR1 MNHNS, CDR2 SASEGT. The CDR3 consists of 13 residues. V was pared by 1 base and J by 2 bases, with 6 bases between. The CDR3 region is CASSEGTPYEQYF. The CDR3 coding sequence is TGTGCCAGCAGTGAAGGCACACCCTACGAGCAGTACTTC.

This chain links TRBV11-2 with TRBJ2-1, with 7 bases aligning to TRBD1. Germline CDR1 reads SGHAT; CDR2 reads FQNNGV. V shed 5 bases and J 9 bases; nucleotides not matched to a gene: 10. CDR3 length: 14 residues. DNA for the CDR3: TGTGCCAGCAGCCCTGGCACAGGGGCGGGTGAGCAGTTCTTC. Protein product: CASSPGTGAGEQFF.

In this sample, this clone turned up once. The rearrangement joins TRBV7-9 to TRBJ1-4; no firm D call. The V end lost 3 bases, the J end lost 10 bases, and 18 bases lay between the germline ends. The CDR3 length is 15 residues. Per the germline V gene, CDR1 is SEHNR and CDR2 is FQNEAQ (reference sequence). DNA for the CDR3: TGTGCCAGCAGCTTCCAAACCGCTCAGGAGGGAAAACTGTTTTTT. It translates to CASSFQTAQEGKLFF.

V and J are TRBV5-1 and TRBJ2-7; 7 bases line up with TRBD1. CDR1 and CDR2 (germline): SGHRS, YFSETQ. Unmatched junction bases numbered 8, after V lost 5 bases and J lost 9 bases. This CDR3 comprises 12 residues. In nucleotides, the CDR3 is TGCGCCAGCAGTCGGGACAGTGAAGGGCAGTACTTC. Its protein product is CASSRDSEGQYF.

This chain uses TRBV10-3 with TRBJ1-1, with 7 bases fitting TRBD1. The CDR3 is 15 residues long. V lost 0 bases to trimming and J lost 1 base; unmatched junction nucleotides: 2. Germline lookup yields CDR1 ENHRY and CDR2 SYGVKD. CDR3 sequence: CAISESTGTNTEAFF. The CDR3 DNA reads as TGTGCCATCAGTGAGTCGACAGGGACGAACACTGAAGCTTTCTTT.

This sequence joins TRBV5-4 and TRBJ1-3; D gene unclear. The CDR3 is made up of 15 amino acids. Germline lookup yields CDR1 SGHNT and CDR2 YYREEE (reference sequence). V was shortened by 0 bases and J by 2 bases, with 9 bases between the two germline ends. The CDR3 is CASSLDFTAGNTIYF. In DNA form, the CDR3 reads TGTGCCAGCAGCTTGGATTTCACTGCTGGAAACACCATATATTTT.

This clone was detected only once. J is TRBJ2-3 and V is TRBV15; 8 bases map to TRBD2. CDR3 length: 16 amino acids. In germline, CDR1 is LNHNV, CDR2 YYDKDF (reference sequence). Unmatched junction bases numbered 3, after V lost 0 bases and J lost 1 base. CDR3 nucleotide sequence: TGTGCCACCAGCAGAGATTTTAGCGGGGGCACAGATACGCAGTATTTT. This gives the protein CATSRDFSGGTDTQYF. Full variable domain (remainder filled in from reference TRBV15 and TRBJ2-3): DAMVIQNPRYQVTQFGKPVTLSCSQTLNHNVMYWYQQKSSQAPKLLFHYYDKDFNNEADTPDNFQSRRPNTSFCFLDIRSPGLGDTAMYLCATSRDFSGGTDTQYFGPGTRLTVL.

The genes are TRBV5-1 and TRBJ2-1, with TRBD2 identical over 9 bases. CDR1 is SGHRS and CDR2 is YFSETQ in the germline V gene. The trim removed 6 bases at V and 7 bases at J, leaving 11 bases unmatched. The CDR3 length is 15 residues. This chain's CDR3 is CASNYSPSGVNEQFF. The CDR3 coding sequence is TGCGCCAGCAATTATAGCCCTAGCGGGGTTAATGAGCAGTTCTTC.

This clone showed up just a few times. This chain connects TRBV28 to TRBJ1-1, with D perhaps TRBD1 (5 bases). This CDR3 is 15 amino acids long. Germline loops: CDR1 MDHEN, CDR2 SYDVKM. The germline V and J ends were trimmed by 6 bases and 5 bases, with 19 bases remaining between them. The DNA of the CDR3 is TGTGCCAGCAGGGCGGAGTCCGTGGGGGGAACTGAAGCTTTCTTT. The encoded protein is CASRAESVGGTEAFF.

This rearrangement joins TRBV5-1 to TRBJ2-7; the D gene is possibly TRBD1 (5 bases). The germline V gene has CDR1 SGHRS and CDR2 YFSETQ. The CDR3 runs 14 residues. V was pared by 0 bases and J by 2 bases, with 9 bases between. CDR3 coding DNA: TGCGCCAGCAGCTTGGTGCAGGGTACCTACGAGCAGTACTTC. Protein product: CASSLVQGTYEQYF.

CDR3 nucleotide sequence: TGTGCCACCAGTGATCCGGGACAGGGTGGCAATCAGCCCCAGCATTTT. Translated, it gives CATSDPGQGGNQPQHF. This chain connects TRBV24-1 to TRBJ1-5; 9 nucleotides match TRBD1. V dropped 3 bases and J dropped 2; count of bases not matched to a gene: 4. Germline V gene lookup returns CDR1 KGHDR and CDR2 SFDVKD. The CDR3 spans 16 residues.

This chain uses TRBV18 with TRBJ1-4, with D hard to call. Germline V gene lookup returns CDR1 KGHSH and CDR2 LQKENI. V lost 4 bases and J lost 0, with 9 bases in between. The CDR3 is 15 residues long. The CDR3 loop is CASSRLIATNEKLFF. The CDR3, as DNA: TGTGCCAGCTCACGCCTCATAGCAACTAATGAAAAACTGTTTTTT.